The 9 T cell receptor beta chains below all came from one sample that was sequenced in a study of cytomegalovirus exposure and HLA in healthy donors. The repertoire was sequenced with immunoSEQ multiplex PCR; TCRdb's copy has only in-frame clones and lacks some. The sample shows about 150,000 clones, approximately 93% of them seen only once. Sequencing input: PBMCs. These receptors came from a man between 18 and 29 years old in good health and CMV-seronegative.

CDR3 amino acids: CASSQGTGTNYGYTF. CDR3 coding DNA: TGCGCCAGCAGCCAAGGGACAGGAACTAACTATGGCTACACCTTC. The chain uses TRBV4-3 and TRBJ1-2; 7 nucleotides match TRBD1. The CDR3 has 15 residues. The ends lost 1 base at V and 0 bases at J; junction bases unmatched: 2. The V gene's germline CDR1 is LGHNA and CDR2 YSLEER.

J is TRBJ1-2 and V is TRBV27; D is perhaps TRBD1 (5 bases). Trimming left V 6 bases short and J 4 bases short, with 12 bases between. Germline assignment: CDR1 MNHEY and CDR2 SMNVEV (reference sequence). The CDR3 is made up of 13 amino acids. The CDR3 region is CASRQADSYGYTF. CDR3 DNA: TGTGCCAGCAGGCAAGCTGACAGCTATGGCTACACCTTC.

The V and J genes are TRBV2 and TRBJ2-1; 7 bases line up with TRBD1. Germline CDR1 is SNHLY and CDR2 is FYNNEI. The CDR3 contains 18 residues. V lost 0 bases to trimming and J lost 3 bases; unmatched junction nucleotides: 11. The CDR3 DNA is TGTGCCAGCAGTGAAGCGAAGGTGTGGGGACAGTACTACAATGAGCAGTTCTTC. It is translated as CASSEAKVWGQYYNEQFF.

V usage is TRBV6-5 and J usage is TRBJ1-6; 8 nucleotides align to TRBD1. V was clipped by 6 bases and J by 6 bases; unmatched bases: 1. This CDR3 contains 13 residues. Germline V gives CDR1 MNHEY, CDR2 SVGAGI. The CDR3 DNA sequence: TGTGCCAGCAGGGACAGGGCTAATTCACCCCTCCACTTT. Its protein product is CASRDRANSPLHF.

The J gene is TRBJ2-6, the V gene TRBV6-4, with TRBD1 as a possible D gene (5 bases). CDR1 is MRHNA and CDR2 is SNTAGT in the germline V gene. Trimming took off 6 bases at V and 12 bases at J, with 15 bases between the two ends. The CDR3 has 13 residues. The CDR3 nucleotides are TGTGCCAGCAGCGAAACCCAGGGTACCGTCCTGACTTTC. Protein product: CASSETQGTVLTF.

The V and J genes are TRBV7-8 and TRBJ1-5; the D is unclear. The germline V gene encodes CDR1 SGHVS and CDR2 FQNEAQ. Trimming took 1 base from V and 6 from J, leaving 7 bases between them. The CDR3 extends over 13 amino acids. This CDR3 is CASSLGARQPQHF. The CDR3 nucleotides read TGTGCCAGCAGCTTAGGGGCTCGTCAGCCCCAGCATTTT.

This clone was seen only once. This chain links TRBV18 with TRBJ1-3; TRBD1 might be the D (6 bases). The CDR3 sequence is 16 residues long. Germline CDR1 reads KGHSH; CDR2 reads LQKENI. Trimming stripped 3 bases from V and 0 bases from J, with 12 bases between. CDR3: CASSPQEDSSGNTIYF. The DNA for the CDR3 is TGTGCCAGCTCACCCCAGGAGGACAGCTCTGGAAACACCATATATTTT.

This clone was observed a handful of times. The chain uses TRBV19 and TRBJ1-2; 7 bases are shared with TRBD1. The CDR3 is made up of 15 amino acids. The trim removed 4 bases at V and 7 bases at J, leaving 12 bases unmatched. Per the germline V gene, CDR1 is LNHDA and CDR2 is SQIVND (reference sequence). Written as DNA, the CDR3 is TGTGCCAGTAGTACAGGAATGGAGGGGGCTGGTGGCTACACCTTC. Encoded protein: CASSTGMEGAGGYTF.

J is TRBJ2-1 and V is TRBV7-6, with 9 bases lining up with TRBD2. Germline V gene lookup returns CDR1 SGHVS and CDR2 FNYEAQ. The V and J ends lost 1 base and 3 bases, in that order; junction bases with no gene match: 13. The CDR3 sequence is 19 residues long. As DNA, the CDR3 is TGTGCCAGCAGCTTAGGACAGGCCCTTAGCGGGAGTTTCTACAATGAGCAGTTCTTC. It yields the protein CASSLGQALSGSFYNEQFF. The whole variable domain, remainder taken from reference TRBV7-6 and TRBJ2-1, is GAGVSQSPRYKVTKRGQDVALRCDPISGHVSLYWYRQALGQGPEFLTYFNYEAQQDKSGLPNDRFSAERPEGSISTLTIQRTEQRDSAMYRCASSLGQALSGSFYNEQFFGPGTRLTVL.